This T cell receptor (beta chain) was sequenced in a study of blood T cells in healthy people across ages. General study findings and limits: Not knowing donor CMV status may have confounded expanded clonotype changes.

This clonotype was recorded once. The antigen is not known. For the second PCR, which ran for 7 to 11 cycles, a sample-barcoded 5' primer and a J-beta primer mix were used. Every molecule of cDNA carried a tag from a template-switch adaptor with 12 random nucleotides. TCRdb itself ran the 5' RACE reads through MiXCR, one entry per CDR3 protein. The sample includes about a million distinct CDR3 sequences, roughly 51% of them seen just once. The CDR3 contains 13 residues. Germline lookup yields CDR1 MDHEN and CDR2 SYDVKM. This TCR derives from a woman in her sixties in good health. The chain links TRBV28 to TRBJ2-4; D may be TRBD1 or TRBD2 (7 bases each). The assigned J gene may be wrong: the sequence end matches TRBJ2-7 better. What was sequenced was blood. In DNA form, the CDR3 reads TGTGCCAGCACCCAGGGGGGGATCTACGAGCAGTACTTC. Amino acids: CASTQGGIYEQYF.